This entry features one T cell receptor (beta chain) sequence. Its antigen is unidentified. This sample was included in a study of T cells in Graves' hyperthyroidism and ophthalmopathy. Overall study findings and caveats: Most thyroid-expanded clonotypes above 0.001 were also found in blood.

Recently diagnosed hyperthyroidism of less than 2 months' duration affected patients aged 18 to 65. In making diagnoses, clinical symptoms, serum thyroxine and TRAb, thyroid ultrasound and orbital computed tomography were all used. This CDR3 has 13 residues. CDR1 and CDR2 (germline): SNHLY, FYNNEI. V was clipped by 6 bases and J by 0 bases, with 8 bases between them. Using RNA transcripts as the source, TCR beta CDR3 regions were amplified. Primed by the HTBI set, a first-round RT-PCR was run on the TCR CDR3. Using its own MiXCR run on the multiplex PCR reads, TCRdb lists one record per CDR3 protein. In the table there are roughly 49,000 distinct CDR3 sequences, about 54% of which are singletons.

Sequenced sample: peripheral blood or thyroid tissue (not recorded which). The V call is TRBV2, the J call TRBJ2-5; D perhaps matches TRBD2 (5 bases). This TCR derives from a man younger than 35 with Graves' hyperthyroidism. Written as DNA, the CDR3 is TGTGCCAGCAGGACGGACTACCAAGAGACCCAGTACTTC. Its protein product is CASRTDYQETQYF.